This passage covers 18 T cell receptor beta chains from one sample sequenced in a study of cytotoxic CD8 clonotypes in ibrutinib-treated CLL. The assay was immunoSEQ multiplex PCR, and TCRdb's table has in-frame clones only and misses some. The sample shows roughly 150,000 clones, 84% of them seen only once. Sequences were derived from PBMCs, sampled after 24 months of ibrutinib treatment. Source of these receptors: a human donor with chronic lymphocytic leukemia.

This clone was recorded only once. V is TRBV25-1 and J is TRBJ1-1; D unresolved. Germline V gene lookup returns CDR1 MGHDK and CDR2 SYGVNS. The CDR3 covers 16 residues. V was clipped by 4 bases and J by 0 bases, with 15 bases between them. CDR3 protein: CASSGSRGNLNTEAFF. The CDR3 DNA is TGTGCCAGCAGTGGATCTAGAGGGAACTTGAACACTGAAGCTTTCTTT. Combining the CDR3 with reference TRBV25-1 and TRBJ1-1 gives the whole variable domain EADIYQTPRYLVIGTGKKITLECSQTMGHDKMYWYQQDPGMELHLIHYSYGVNSTEKGDLSSESTVSRIRTEHFPLTLESARPSHTSQYLCASSGSRGNLNTEAFFGQGTRLTVV.

The chain employs TRBV7-6 and TRBJ1-3; D call uncertain. Germline CDR1 reads SGHVS; CDR2 reads FNYEAQ. V lost 1 base to trimming and J lost 0 bases, with 4 bases between them. The CDR3 is made up of 14 amino acids. The CDR3 nucleotides read TGTGCCAGCAGCTTAGTCATCTCTGGAAACACCATATATTTT. This sequence encodes CASSLVISGNTIYF.

The chain recombines TRBV27 with TRBJ2-1; no clear D gene. V was pared by 8 bases and J by 2 bases, with 13 bases between. The CDR3 runs 14 residues. Germline CDR1 MNHEY, CDR2 SMNVEV (reference sequence). The CDR3 here is CASCFVPTYNEQFF. CDR3 in DNA: TGTGCCAGCTGCTTCGTACCTACCTACAATGAGCAGTTCTTC.

The gene calls are TRBV29-1 and TRBJ2-5, with 8 bases that match TRBD1. Unmatched junction bases numbered 9, after V lost 7 bases and J lost 5 bases. CDR3 length: 13 amino acids. The germline V gene has CDR1 SQVTM and CDR2 ANQGSEA. The CDR3 region is CSARGQGGETQYF. The DNA for the CDR3 is TGCAGCGCTCGAGGACAGGGTGGGGAGACCCAGTACTTC.

This clone was seen once. V gene TRBV5-4 combines with J gene TRBJ1-6; 9 bases align to TRBD1. The CDR3 has 15 amino acids. The germline V gene has CDR1 SGHNT and CDR2 YYREEE (reference sequence). V shed 4 bases, J shed 9 bases, and the junction held 8 bases outside the gene matches. The CDR3 DNA reads TGTGCCAGCAGCCCTCGGACAGGGGAAGGTTCACCCCTCCACTTT. Translating it yields CASSPRTGEGSPLHF.

This clone was observed a handful of times. This chain connects TRBV7-8 to TRBJ1-3; D is undetermined. Germline V lookup: CDR1 SGHVS, CDR2 FQNEAQ. The CDR3 totals 12 residues. With 5 bases removed from V and 2 bases from J, the gap between germline ends came to 4 bases. The CDR3 loop is CASSPPGNTIYF. CDR3 DNA sequence: TGTGCCAGCAGCCCCCCTGGAAACACCATATATTTT. Looking up the rest from reference TRBV7-8 and TRBJ1-3 gives the full variable domain: GAGVSQSPRYKVAKRGQDVALRCDPISGHVSLFWYQQALGQGPEFLTYFQNEAQLDKSGLPSDRFFAERPEGSVSTLKIQRTQQEDSAVYLCASSPPGNTIYFGEGSWLTVV.

Of note for this clone: Other DNA variants within this sample encode the same CDR3. V and J are TRBV6-5 and TRBJ2-7, with D unclear. This CDR3 is built from 12 residues. The germline V and J ends were trimmed by 2 bases and 4 bases, with 6 bases remaining between them. Looked up from germline, CDR1 is MNHEY and CDR2 is SVGAGI. The CDR3 bases are TGTGCCAGCAGTTACGGGCCTTACGAGCAGTACTTC. Amino acids: CASSYGPYEQYF.

The J gene is TRBJ1-5, the V gene TRBV10-3; D is uncertain. Trimming left V 6 bases short and J 5 bases short, with 11 bases between. CDR3 length: 13 amino acids. CDR1 and CDR2 from the germline V gene are ENHRY and SYGVKD. The CDR3 nucleotides read TGTGCCATCAGCGACACCTTATATCAGCCCCAGCATTTT. It codes for CAISDTLYQPQHF.

This sequence joins TRBV7-2 and TRBJ2-7; D not certain. Germline CDR1 and CDR2: SGHTA and FQGNSA. There are 14 residues in the CDR3. V lost 5 bases, J lost 2 bases, and 13 bases lay in between. CDR3 in amino acids: CASSAPGQPYEQYF. CDR3 DNA sequence: TGTGCCAGCAGCGCACCCGGGCAGCCCTACGAGCAGTACTTC.

The chain is built from TRBV7-3 and TRBJ1-3; tentatively, D is TRBD1 (5 bases). V lost 4 bases and J 0 bases, leaving 10 bases between the germline ends. This CDR3 spans 15 amino acids. Germline assignment: CDR1 SGHTA and CDR2 FQGTGA. This CDR3 is CASSYDRASGNTIYF. DNA for the CDR3: TGTGCCAGCAGCTACGACAGAGCCTCTGGAAACACCATATATTTT.

The V and J genes are TRBV5-1 and TRBJ1-1, with D possibly matching TRBD1 (5 bases). There are 15 residues in the CDR3. The V and J ends lost 4 bases and 6 bases respectively, with 19 bases between them. CDR1 SGHRS and CDR2 YFSETQ come from the germline V gene. For the CDR3, the DNA is TGCGCCAGCAGCCCCGGGACGGGGGATCGATCTGAAGCTTTCTTT. As protein: CASSPGTGDRSEAFF.

This chain joins TRBV5-1 and TRBJ2-1; no definite D call. The length of the CDR3 is 17 residues. The V end lost 3 bases, the J end lost 5 bases, and 21 bases lay between the germline ends. Germline-derived CDR1 and CDR2 are SGHRS and YFSETQ. The CDR3 nucleotides are TGCGCCAGCAGCTCACCCGCTGCCTATTACGCAGACAATGAGCAGTTCTTC. Residues: CASSSPAAYYADNEQFF.

The chain has TRBV19 and TRBJ1-2; D is possibly TRBD1 (6 bases). Germline-derived CDR1 and CDR2 are LNHDA and SQIVND (reference sequence). Trimming took 6 bases from V and 5 from J, leaving 13 bases between them. The CDR3 loop spans 13 amino acids. This chain's CDR3 is CASRGGTFYGYTF. The CDR3 DNA reads as TGTGCCAGTAGGGGGGGGACATTTTATGGCTACACCTTC.

This clone was found many times. J is TRBJ2-1 and V is TRBV27; perhaps TRBD2 as D (6 bases). From germline, CDR1 is MNHEY and CDR2 SMNVEV (reference sequence). The CDR3 contains 14 residues. The V end was cut by 6 bases, the J end by 8 bases, with 17 bases between. The CDR3 DNA sequence: TGTGCCAGCAGGATAACCGGGACTGGGGATGAGCAGTTCTTC. This codes for CASRITGTGDEQFF.

The V and J genes are TRBV15 and TRBJ2-1; unclear D gene. The CDR3 consists of 14 residues. Per germline, CDR1 LNHNV and CDR2 YYDKDF (reference sequence). V was cut by 0 bases and J by 5 bases, with 8 bases left in between. This CDR3 reads CATSRDQRDNEQFF. CDR3 nucleotide sequence: TGTGCCACCAGCAGAGATCAGCGCGACAATGAGCAGTTCTTC. Full variable domain (remainder filled in from reference TRBV15 and TRBJ2-1): DAMVIQNPRYQVTQFGKPVTLSCSQTLNHNVMYWYQQKSSQAPKLLFHYYDKDFNNEADTPDNFQSRRPNTSFCFLDIRSPGLGDTAMYLCATSRDQRDNEQFFGPGTRLTVL.

This clone was recorded once. The chain joins TRBV28 to TRBJ2-3; unclear D gene. The CDR3 spans 15 residues. Between the trimmed V and J ends, which lost 2 bases and 1 base, there was a span of 10 bases. The germline V gene has CDR1 MDHEN and CDR2 SYDVKM. Here the CDR3 reads CASSLKGWGTDTQYF. DNA for the CDR3: TGTGCCAGCAGTTTAAAAGGGTGGGGCACAGATACGCAGTATTTT.

The chain couples TRBV28 to TRBJ2-5; 10 bases match TRBD1. There are 14 residues in the CDR3. Germline values: CDR1 MDHEN, CDR2 SYDVKM. J gave up 5 bases and V 6 bases, and 6 bases lay outside the gene matches. This CDR3 is CASRATGGDETQYF. The CDR3 region has the DNA TGTGCCAGCAGGGCGACAGGGGGCGATGAGACCCAGTACTTC.

The chain has TRBV6-1 and TRBJ1-1, with 7 bases fitting TRBD1. CDR1 and CDR2 from the germline V gene are MNHNS and SASEGT. After removal of 7 bases from V and 4 bases from J, the junction contained 6 bases not matched to a gene. The CDR3 has 13 amino acids. The CDR3 spells CASKRQGLTEAFF. For the CDR3, the DNA is TGTGCCAGCAAACGACAGGGCCTCACTGAAGCTTTCTTT.